The 21 T cell receptor beta chains below were found in one sample sequenced in a study of Ad26.COV2.S vaccination and SARS-CoV-2 variants. Sequenced by immunoSEQ multiplex PCR; TCRdb stores in-frame clones only, minus some. The table has around 350,000 clones, around 84% seen once. Treatment: around 19 received Ad26.COV2.S at low or high dose, single or two shots; about 5 received placebo; per-sample allocation not given. The study sampled participants on day 63 after the first vaccine or placebo injection. This sample comprised peripheral blood, obtained in a trial of Ad26.COV2.S vaccine versus placebo. These receptors were collected from a person aged 18-60 years who received the Ad26.COV2.S COVID-19 vaccine or a placebo.

This chain links TRBV28 with TRBJ1-1; D remains ambiguous. CDR1 is MDHEN and CDR2 is SYDVKM in the germline V gene. This CDR3 is built from 13 residues. With 2 bases removed from V and 9 bases from J, the gap between germline ends came to 13 bases. CDR3 DNA sequence: TGTGCCAGCAGTTTACGGGCGGAGAACAAAGCTTTCTTT. The encoded protein is CASSLRAENKAFF. The full variable domain, rest sourced from reference TRBV28 and TRBJ1-1, is DVKVTQSSRYLVKRTGEKVFLECVQDMDHENMFWYRQDPGLGLRLIYFSYDVKMKEKGDIPEGYSVSREKKERFSLILESASTNQTSMYLCASSLRAENKAFFGQGTRLTVV.

V usage is TRBV30 and J usage is TRBJ1-2; a weak D match, TRBD1 (5 bases). Germline values: CDR1 GTSNPN, CDR2 SVGIG (reference sequence). CDR3 length: 13 amino acids. Trimming removed 3 bases at V and 5 bases at J, with 13 bases between. The CDR3 sequence: CAWRPGRIYGYTF. CDR3 sequence (DNA): TGTGCCTGGAGGCCGGGACGGATATATGGCTACACCTTC.

The chain uses TRBV6-2 or TRBV6-3 and TRBJ1-5; D not certain. V was pared by 1 base and J by 4 bases, with 8 bases between. The CDR3 spans 14 residues. Germline V CDR1 and CDR2: MNHEY, SVGEGT. The CDR3 nucleotides read TGTGCCAGCAGTTACTACGACCGAAATCAGCCCCAGCATTTT. Residues: CASSYYDRNQPQHF.

The chain is built from TRBV4-1 and TRBJ2-1; 10 bases match TRBD1. CDR1 is MGHRA and CDR2 is YSYEKL in the germline V gene. This CDR3 is 14 amino acids long. Trimming removed 1 base from V and 8 bases from J; junction bases left unmatched: 2. The CDR3 region is CASSQGQGADEQFF. The DNA for the CDR3 is TGCGCCAGCAGCCAAGGACAGGGGGCGGATGAGCAGTTCTTC.

The J gene is TRBJ1-5, the V gene TRBV19; 9 nucleotides align to TRBD1. The CDR3 runs to 17 residues. The germline gives CDR1 LNHDA, CDR2 SQIVND (reference sequence). J was trimmed by 7 bases and V by 5 bases; bases with no gene match: 15. For the CDR3, the DNA is TGTGCCAGTAGTGTACCTCGGGACAGGGTATCTAGACAGCCCCAGCATTTT. This encodes CASSVPRDRVSRQPQHF.

The chain is built from TRBV10-1 and TRBJ2-3; TRBD2 aligns across 11 bases. The J segment lost 4 bases and the V segment lost 9 bases, leaving 12 bases of the junction unmatched. The germline V gene has CDR1 WNHNN and CDR2 SYGVQD (reference sequence). The CDR3 is 16 residues long. Here the CDR3 reads CARNPLLAGVPDTQYF. DNA of the CDR3: TGCGCCAGGAATCCATTACTAGCGGGAGTTCCAGATACGCAGTATTTT.

The rearrangement joins TRBV7-8 to TRBJ1-4; TRBD1 matches at 9 bases. Trimming at V came to 4 bases and at J to 6 bases, leaving 3 bases not matched to a gene. This CDR3 contains 14 residues. Germline V CDR1 and CDR2: SGHVS, FQNEAQ. CDR3 in DNA: TGTGCCAGCAGCTACCGGGACAGGGATGAAAAACTGTTTTTT. Residues: CASSYRDRDEKLFF.

This clone was found a few times. This sequence joins TRBV30 and TRBJ1-5; no definite D call. This CDR3 is 14 amino acids long. Trimming took 0 bases from V and 2 from J, leaving 8 bases between them. The germline V gene encodes CDR1 GTSNPN and CDR2 SVGIG (reference sequence). CDR3 region: CAWSVGSGNQPQHF. CDR3 nucleotide sequence: TGTGCCTGGAGTGTCGGATCAGGCAATCAGCCCCAGCATTTT.

V and J are TRBV27 and TRBJ2-2; D ambiguous. V shed 4 bases and J shed 4 bases, with 7 bases lying between them. Germline V lookup: CDR1 MNHEY, CDR2 SMNVEV (reference sequence). The length of the CDR3 is 13 residues. For the CDR3, the DNA is TGTGCCAGCAGTTCACACATCACCGGGGAGCTGTTTTTT. Protein: CASSSHITGELFF.

The chain has TRBV12-3 or TRBV12-4 and TRBJ1-6; tentatively, D is TRBD1 (5 bases). The CDR3 length is 13 residues. V lost 4 bases to trimming and J lost 14 bases, with 15 bases between them. In DNA form, the CDR3 reads TGTGCCAGCAGTTCGTCCCCAGGGATCACCCTCCACTTT. Protein sequence: CASSSSPGITLHF.

The rearrangement joins TRBV7-9 to TRBJ1-1; D is ambiguous. Germline V gene lookup returns CDR1 SEHNR and CDR2 FQNEAQ (reference sequence). V lost 2 bases and J lost 0, with 7 bases in between. The CDR3 has 14 amino acids. The CDR3 sequence: CASSLLQLNTEAFF. Written as DNA, the CDR3 is TGTGCCAGCAGCTTACTACAGTTGAACACTGAAGCTTTCTTT.

The chain couples TRBV13 to TRBJ1-1; 11 bases are a match to TRBD1. This CDR3 is built from 15 residues. Germline CDR1 is PRHDT and CDR2 is FYEKMQ (reference sequence). The J segment lost 4 bases and the V segment lost 4 bases, leaving 5 bases of the junction unmatched. Here the CDR3 DNA reads TGTGCCAGCAGCTGGGGGGACAGGGGGAGCACTGAAGCTTTCTTT. This gives the protein CASSWGDRGSTEAFF.

The genes are TRBV7-9 and TRBJ2-3; 7 nucleotides line up with TRBD1. The CDR3 runs to 15 residues. V lost 4 bases and J lost 0; bases outside the gene matches: 4. Germline V lookup: CDR1 SEHNR, CDR2 FQNEAQ (reference sequence). The CDR3 DNA follows: TGTGCCAGCAGCTACCACAGGGGTAGCACAGATACGCAGTATTTT. Encoded protein: CASSYHRGSTDTQYF.

V usage is TRBV9 and J usage is TRBJ2-3; D call uncertain. Trimming left V 0 bases short and J 2 bases short, with 10 bases between. Germline V CDR1 and CDR2: SGDLS, YYNGEE. There are 15 residues in the CDR3. The DNA of the CDR3 is TGTGCCAGCAGCGTAGGTGGACCGAACACAGATACGCAGTATTTT. Translated: CASSVGGPNTDTQYF.

The chain has TRBV15 and TRBJ2-1, with 11 bases fitting TRBD2. Trimming at V came to 0 bases and at J to 7 bases, leaving 5 bases not matched to a gene. In germline, CDR1 is LNHNV, CDR2 YYDKDF (reference sequence). CDR3 length equals 16 residues. DNA for the CDR3: TGTGCCACCAGCAGAGACGGGACTAGCGGTTGGAATGAGCAGTTCTTC. This translates into CATSRDGTSGWNEQFF.

The CDR3 sequence: CASSYSRGLIIYEQYF. CDR3 sequence (DNA): TGTGCCAGCAGTTACTCGAGAGGATTAATCATCTACGAGCAGTACTTC. The chain recombines TRBV6-5 with TRBJ2-7; D gene uncertain. This CDR3 contains 16 residues. The V gene lost 0 bases and the J gene lost 3 bases, with 15 bases spanning the gap. Germline-derived CDR1 and CDR2 are MNHEY and SVGAGI.

The chain couples TRBV5-4 to TRBJ2-2; D uncertain. The germline V and J ends were trimmed by 4 bases and 3 bases, with 16 bases remaining between them. Per the germline V gene, CDR1 is SGHNT and CDR2 is YYREEE (reference sequence). CDR3 length: 16 residues. The CDR3 protein is CASSRFPGTDTGELFF. The CDR3, as DNA: TGTGCCAGCAGCCGTTTTCCGGGCACGGACACCGGGGAGCTGTTTTTT.

Written as DNA, the CDR3 is TGCAGCGTTGAAGATTCAGCAGATACGCAGTATTTT. This sequence encodes CSVEDSADTQYF. The V call is TRBV29-1, the J call TRBJ2-3; D gene uncertain. This CDR3 has 12 residues. CDR1 and CDR2 from the germline V gene are SQVTM and ANQGSEA. Trimming removed 0 bases at V and 4 bases at J, with 5 bases between.

The rearrangement uses TRBV2 and TRBJ1-4, with TRBD1 matching over 9 bases. Per germline, CDR1 SNHLY and CDR2 FYNNEI. This CDR3 spans 14 amino acids. V shed 7 bases and J 4 bases; nucleotides not matched to a gene: 4. The CDR3 coding sequence is TGTGCCAGCAAAAGGACAGGGGTTAATGAAAAACTGTTTTTT. Amino acid sequence: CASKRTGVNEKLFF.

This clone occurred a few times. The chain has TRBV13 and TRBJ1-1; the D is unclear. Trimming took 0 bases from V and 4 from J, leaving 6 bases between them. Germline V gene data show CDR1 as PRHDT and CDR2 as FYEKMQ (reference sequence). The CDR3 runs 13 residues. The CDR3 sequence: CASSLGRITEAFF. DNA for the CDR3: TGTGCCAGCAGCTTAGGCCGGATCACTGAAGCTTTCTTT.

This chain connects TRBV5-6 to TRBJ2-5; D perhaps matches TRBD2 (6 bases). The germline gives CDR1 SGHDT, CDR2 YYEEEE. The V gene lost 2 bases and the J gene lost 7 bases, with 18 bases spanning the gap. The CDR3 has 15 amino acids. CDR3 DNA sequence: TGTGCCAGCAGCTTTTACGGGACTGGTCCCGGGACCCAGTACTTC. This codes for CASSFYGTGPGTQYF.